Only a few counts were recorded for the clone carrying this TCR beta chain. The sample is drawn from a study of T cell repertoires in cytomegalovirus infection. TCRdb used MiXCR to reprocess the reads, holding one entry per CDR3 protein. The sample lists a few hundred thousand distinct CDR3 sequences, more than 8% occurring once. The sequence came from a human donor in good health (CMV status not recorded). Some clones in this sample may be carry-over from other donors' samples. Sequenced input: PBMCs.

The CDR3 region is CASSASGTVYQETQYF. DNA of the CDR3: TGTGCCAGCAGTGCTTCCGGGACAGTGTACCAAGAGACCCAGTACTTC. The chain employs TRBV7-9 and TRBJ2-5; 7 positions agree with TRBD1. Germline lookup yields CDR1 SEHNR and CDR2 FQNEAQ (reference sequence). This CDR3 is 16 amino acids long. V lost 6 bases, J lost 0 bases, and 10 bases stayed unmatched. The variable domain in full, with the rest retrieved from reference TRBV7-9 and TRBJ2-5, is DTGVSQNPRHKITKRGQNVTFRCDPISEHNRLYWYRQTLGQGPEFLTYFQNEAQLEKSRLLSDRFSAERPKGSFSTLEIQRTEQGDSAMYLCASSASGTVYQETQYFGPGTRLLVL.